Below, 8 T cell receptor beta chains from the same sample are listed, as sequenced in a study of blood T cell repertoires in COVID-19 (dated by TCRdb to about 2020). Preparation of the library involved the immunoSEQ multiplex PCR assay. Here the immuneACCESS table is served through TCRdb, limited to in-frame sequences with V and J called. Missing clones are a known gap in these copies; in checked studies unresolved V genes cover under half, and the rest lacks a known reason. This sample holds more than 150,000 clones; around 90% were observed only once. About 2.6% of the sample goes to the ten largest clones. Sequenced: peripheral blood. The receptors derive from a man in his forties or fifties with active or convalescent COVID-19.

The chain couples TRBV4-3 to TRBJ2-7; D unclear. Trimming took off 0 bases at V and 4 bases at J, with 13 bases between the two ends. Germline values: CDR1 LGHNA, CDR2 YSLEER. CDR3 length: 15 amino acids. The DNA for the CDR3 is TGCGCCAGCAGCCAAGATAAGTGGCAGTATTACGAGCAGTACTTC. Translated, it gives CASSQDKWQYYEQYF.

In the case of this clone: Other DNA sequences of this sample code for an identical CDR3. The CDR3 region has the DNA TGCGCCAGCAGCCTTACAGGGACCCAGCCCCAGCATTTT. Translated: CASSLTGTQPQHF. This chain uses TRBV5-1 with TRBJ1-5; possible D gene TRBD1, 6 bases. CDR3 size: 13 residues. Germline CDR1 reads SGHRS; CDR2 reads YFSETQ. V lost 4 bases and J lost 7, with 12 bases in between. The variable domain in full, completed from reference TRBV5-1 and TRBJ1-5, reads KAGVTQTPRYLIKTRGQQVTLSCSPISGHRSVSWYQQTPGQGLQFLFEYFSETQRNKGNFPGRFSGRQFSNSRSEMNVSTLELGDSALYLCASSLTGTQPQHFGDGTRLSIL.

This rearrangement joins TRBV7-9 to TRBJ2-2; TRBD1 matches 10 bases. This CDR3 is 17 amino acids long. The trim removed 1 base at V and 3 bases at J, leaving 5 bases unmatched. CDR1 is SEHNR and CDR2 is FQNEAQ in the germline V gene (reference sequence). The CDR3 protein is CASSLGRTGGYTGELFF. The DNA of the CDR3 is TGTGCCAGCAGCTTAGGCCGGACAGGGGGTTACACCGGGGAGCTGTTTTTT.

The chain is built from TRBV19 and TRBJ2-1, with D possibly TRBD2 on 6 matching bases. The CDR3 is 15 amino acids. Germline values: CDR1 LNHDA, CDR2 SQIVND (reference sequence). V was clipped by 4 bases and J by 0 bases, with 10 bases between them. Here the CDR3 DNA reads TGTGCCAGTAGTACCCGGGAGAGCTCCTACAATGAGCAGTTCTTC. It encodes CASSTRESSYNEQFF. Filled out from reference TRBV19 and TRBJ2-1, the complete variable domain reads DGGITQSPKYLFRKEGQNVTLSCEQNLNHDAMYWYRQDPGQGLRLIYYSQIVNDFQKGDIAEGYSVSREKKESFPLTVTSAQKNPTAFYLCASSTRESSYNEQFFGPGTRLTVL.

This clone turned up a few times. This chain links TRBV6-2 or TRBV6-3 with TRBJ2-7; 8 bases are a match to TRBD1. Germline CDR1 MNHEY, CDR2 SVGEGT. CDR3 length equals 12 residues. The V segment lost 6 bases and the J segment 12 bases; nucleotides outside the gene matches: 10. CDR3 loop: CASSRGQESLYF. The CDR3 DNA sequence: TGTGCCAGCAGCCGGGGACAGGAGAGTCTGTACTTC.

For the CDR3, the DNA is TGTGCCAGCAGCTTAGGCGGGGGAGGGGAGACCCAGTACTTC. It codes for CASSLGGGGETQYF. The chain joins TRBV5-5 to TRBJ2-5; 7 bases match TRBD2. After removal of 2 bases from V and 5 bases from J, the junction contained 6 bases not matched to a gene. Germline V gene sequence: CDR1 SGHKS, CDR2 YYEKEE (reference sequence). The CDR3 sequence is 14 residues long.

The chain links TRBV5-1 to TRBJ2-5; no clear D gene. From germline, CDR1 is SGHRS and CDR2 YFSETQ. V was shortened by 0 bases and J by 5 bases, with 8 bases between the two germline ends. This CDR3 has 13 amino acids. In DNA, the CDR3 is TGCGCCAGCAGCTTGGCCCACACCGAGACCCAGTACTTC. It encodes CASSLAHTETQYF.

The CDR3 coding sequence is TGCAGTGCTAGGACAGATCAGCCCCAGCATTTT. It codes for CSARTDQPQHF. This chain links TRBV20-1 with TRBJ1-5, with D perhaps matching TRBD1 (5 bases). Germline V gene lookup returns CDR1 DFQATT and CDR2 SNEGSKA (reference sequence). V was clipped by 3 bases and J by 5 bases, with 5 bases between them. The CDR3 is 11 amino acids.